These 17 T cell receptor beta chains share one sample of origin, sequenced in a study of beta chain features in type 1 diabetes. Antigen specificity for these receptors is unknown. Study observations and caveats: Shorter TCRB CDR3s, moderately but significantly so, were found in Type 1 diabetes patients in all four CD4+ subsets.

The study reverse transcribed the entire isolated RNA, so it sequenced expressed TCRB transcripts. This table comes from immunoSEQ multiplex PCR, and its TCRdb copy is limited to in-frame clones, with some not included. The repertoire has about 700,000 clones, roughly 13% of them found once; the top ten carry approximately 0.02%. Sequencing input: naive CD4+ T cells from blood. Every receptor here comes from a man between 18 and 35 years old with type 1 diabetes.

This clone was counted a few times. V and J are TRBV6-6 and TRBJ2-5, with D perhaps TRBD1 (6 bases). Germline V gene data show CDR1 as MNHNY and CDR2 as SVGAGI (reference sequence). The V end lost 2 bases, the J end lost 1 base, and 11 bases lay between the germline ends. The CDR3 runs 15 residues. This CDR3 reads CASSYPRGTQETQYF. In DNA form, the CDR3 reads TGTGCCAGCAGTTACCCGAGGGGGACCCAAGAGACCCAGTACTTC.

The rearrangement links TRBV6-4 to TRBJ2-6; weak D call: TRBD2 (5 bases). The V gene's germline CDR1 is MRHNA and CDR2 SNTAGT. CDR3 length: 16 residues. V was pared by 4 bases and J by 0 bases, with 10 bases between. The CDR3 sequence: CASSGGSSSGANVLTF. For the CDR3, the DNA is TGTGCCAGCAGTGGAGGGTCTAGCTCTGGGGCCAACGTCCTGACTTTC.

The chain's CDR3 is CATSTRQGAYNEQFF. The CDR3 DNA reads TGTGCCACCAGCACTCGACAGGGAGCCTACAATGAGCAGTTCTTC. The chain employs TRBV15 and TRBJ2-1; 7 nucleotides align to TRBD1. The V gene's germline CDR1 is LNHNV and CDR2 YYDKDF (reference sequence). The CDR3 length is 15 residues. Germline trimming cut 4 bases from V and 2 bases from J; bases unmatched to any gene: 5.

A few counts support this clone. The chain uses TRBV7-2 and TRBJ1-2; tentative D call: TRBD1 (5 bases). From germline, CDR1 is SGHTA and CDR2 FQGNSA. This CDR3 is 14 amino acids long. V was clipped by 6 bases and J by 8 bases, with 19 bases between them. CDR3: CASSSNQGFYGYTF. The CDR3, as DNA: TGTGCCAGCAGTTCTAACCAGGGTTTTTACGGCTACACCTTC.

This clone has more than one count but fewer than ten. The chain links TRBV23-1 to TRBJ2-3; either TRBD1 or TRBD2 may supply D (5 bases each). TRBV23-1 qualifies as an ORF whose function is uncertain. Trimming shortened V by 5 bases and J by 2 bases, and 29 bases separated the two germline ends. The CDR3 extends over 20 amino acids. CDR3: CASSALTRRGAFGDTDTQYF. Written as DNA, the CDR3 is TGCGCCAGCAGTGCCCTTACCCGCCGTGGGGCCTTCGGGGACACAGATACGCAGTATTTT.

The table lists this clone with many counts. The V gene is TRBV5-4, the J gene TRBJ2-4; D remains ambiguous. V shed 4 bases and J shed 8 bases, with 7 bases lying between them. CDR1 and CDR2 (germline): SGHNT, YYREEE (reference sequence). CDR3 size: 11 residues. The CDR3 DNA is TGTGCCAGCAGCCTGGCGGACATTCAGTACTTC. Protein sequence: CASSLADIQYF.

This clone was recorded a few times. V is TRBV30 and J is TRBJ2-1; D uncertain. The CDR3 consists of 13 residues. V was pared by 1 base and J by 10 bases, with 14 bases between. Germline CDR1 GTSNPN, CDR2 SVGIG (reference sequence). The CDR3 reads CAWSGQSETEQFF. The CDR3 DNA reads TGTGCCTGGAGTGGCCAATCTGAGACCGAGCAGTTCTTC.

The table lists this clone with a few counts. The chain carries TRBV7-9 and TRBJ1-1; 8 bases are shared with TRBD1. The germline CDR1 and CDR2 sequences are SEHNR and FQNEAQ (reference sequence). V lost 5 bases to trimming and J lost 6 bases; unmatched junction nucleotides: 8. The CDR3 covers 14 residues. CDR3 nucleotide sequence: TGTGCCAGCAGCCTCACGACAGGGGAGGCTGAAGCTTTCTTT. Protein: CASSLTTGEAEAFF.

This chain joins TRBV14 and TRBJ2-7; the D gene is possibly TRBD2 (5 bases). Per germline, CDR1 SGHDN and CDR2 FVKESK. Deletions cut 1 base from V and 2 bases from J, with 12 bases between. The CDR3 has 15 amino acids. In nucleotides, the CDR3 is TGTGCCAGCAGCCAAGTAGGGAGAGTAACCTACGAGCAGTACTTC. Protein sequence: CASSQVGRVTYEQYF.

The chain joins TRBV28 to TRBJ1-2; 7 bases align to TRBD1. The CDR3 loop spans 15 amino acids. The V segment lost 1 base and the J segment 4 bases; nucleotides outside the gene matches: 6. The germline gives CDR1 MDHEN, CDR2 SYDVKM. The CDR3 DNA reads as TGTGCCAGCAGTTTATATGACAGGGACATCTATGGCTACACCTTC. Protein: CASSLYDRDIYGYTF.

The V and J genes are TRBV7-2 and TRBJ1-1; TRBD1 agrees at 10 bases. The CDR3 consists of 15 residues. Germline V lookup: CDR1 SGHTA, CDR2 FQGNSA. The ends lost 1 base at V and 4 bases at J; junction bases unmatched: 3. The CDR3 sequence: CASSLGGQGRTEAFF. CDR3 in DNA: TGTGCCAGCAGCTTAGGGGGACAGGGGCGCACTGAAGCTTTCTTT.

With regard to this clone: The junction and the germline gene differ at one end; a read error may be behind it. The CDR3 DNA is TGCGCCTCGTGGACAGGGGACTCCAACGAGCAGTACTTC. Amino acids: CASWTGDSNEQYF. This chain joins TRBV5-1 and TRBJ2-7, with 9 positions matching TRBD1. CDR3 length equals 13 residues. Germline CDR1 and CDR2: SGHRS and YFSETQ.

This chain links TRBV5-6 with TRBJ1-5; TRBD1 matches at 10 bases. V shed 4 bases, J shed 7 bases, and the junction held 2 bases outside the gene matches. The CDR3 has 13 residues. Germline lookup yields CDR1 SGHDT and CDR2 YYEEEE. Here the CDR3 reads CASSRDRGQPQHF. In nucleotides, the CDR3 is TGTGCCAGCAGCCGGGACAGGGGACAGCCCCAGCATTTT.

This clone turned up a few times. The rearrangement uses TRBV7-8 and TRBJ2-1; D uncertain. There are 15 residues in the CDR3. Trimming cost V 6 bases and J 4 bases, with 16 bases left between them. Germline CDR1 SGHVS, CDR2 FQNEAQ. As DNA, the CDR3 is TGTGCCAGCAGATTTGGACGGGTCGGATACAATGAGCAGTTCTTC. Protein sequence: CASRFGRVGYNEQFF.

V is TRBV7-2 and J is TRBJ2-7, with 10 bases that match TRBD2. The germline gives CDR1 SGHTA, CDR2 FQGNSA. The CDR3 has 14 residues. V trimming: 7 bases; J trimming: 3 bases; junction bases outside the gene matches: 6. CDR3 in DNA: TGTGCCAGCAAGGTAGCGGGGGGCAACTACGAGCAGTACTTC. Protein: CASKVAGGNYEQYF.

The J gene is TRBJ2-1, the V gene TRBV30, with D perhaps matching TRBD1 (6 bases). The CDR3 contains 12 residues. With 4 bases removed from V and 7 bases from J, the gap between germline ends came to 11 bases. Germline V gene lookup returns CDR1 GTSNPN and CDR2 SVGIG (reference sequence). The CDR3 DNA reads TGTGCCTGGACCCTACAGGGAAATGAGCAGTTCTTC. It specifies CAWTLQGNEQFF.

In its sample, this clone was seen a few times. The chain employs TRBV7-2 and TRBJ1-1; D is perhaps TRBD1 (5 bases). The germline V and J ends were trimmed by 6 bases and 5 bases, with 10 bases remaining between them. CDR1 is SGHTA and CDR2 is FQGNSA in the germline V gene. This CDR3 contains 12 residues. CDR3 bases: TGTGCCAGCAGAAAGGGGCTAACTGAAGCTTTCTTT. It codes for CASRKGLTEAFF.